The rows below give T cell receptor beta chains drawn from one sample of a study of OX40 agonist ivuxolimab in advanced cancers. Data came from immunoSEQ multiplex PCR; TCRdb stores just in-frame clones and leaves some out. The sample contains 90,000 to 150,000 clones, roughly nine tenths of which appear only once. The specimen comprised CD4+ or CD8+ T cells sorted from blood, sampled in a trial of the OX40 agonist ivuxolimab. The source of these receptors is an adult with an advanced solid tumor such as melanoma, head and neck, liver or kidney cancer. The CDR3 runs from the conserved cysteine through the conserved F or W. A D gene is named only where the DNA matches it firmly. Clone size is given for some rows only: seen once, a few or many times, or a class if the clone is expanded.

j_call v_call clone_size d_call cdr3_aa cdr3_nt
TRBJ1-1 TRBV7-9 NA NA CASSLGQGSDEAFF TGTGCCAGCAGCTTAGGGCAGGGAAGTGATGAAGCTTTCTTT
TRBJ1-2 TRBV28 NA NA CASSPRRESSGYTF TGTGCCAGCAGTCCGCGCAGGGAGTCAAGTGGCTACACCTTC
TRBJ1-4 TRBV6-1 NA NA CASSPFRSNEKLFF TGTGCCAGCAGTCCTTTTAGGAGTAATGAAAAACTGTTTTTT
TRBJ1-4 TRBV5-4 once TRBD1 CASSRGTGENEKLFF TGTGCCAGCAGCCGGGGGACAGGGGAGAATGAAAAACTGTTTTTT
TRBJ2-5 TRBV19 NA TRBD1 CASSPGQGVQQETQYF TGTGCCAGTAGCCCGGGACAGGGGGTCCAGCAAGAGACCCAGTACTTC
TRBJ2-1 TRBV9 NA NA CASSVALANEQFF TGTGCCAGCAGCGTAGCCCTTGCGAATGAGCAGTTCTTC
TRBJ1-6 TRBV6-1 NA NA CASSELGFSISPLHF TGTGCCAGCAGTGAATTAGGGTTCAGTATTTCACCCCTCCACTTT
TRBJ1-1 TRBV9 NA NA CASSVRGLDTEAFF TGTGCCAGCAGCGTCAGGGGACTGGACACTGAAGCTTTCTTT
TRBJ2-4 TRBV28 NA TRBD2 CASSLSAGGKDIQYF TGTGCCAGCAGTTTATCGGCGGGGGGCAAGGACATTCAGTACTTC
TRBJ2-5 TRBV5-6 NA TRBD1 CASSLAAGGAGIVETQYF TGTGCCAGCAGCTTGGCGGCAGGGGGCGCGGGTATCGTGGAGACCCAGTACTTC